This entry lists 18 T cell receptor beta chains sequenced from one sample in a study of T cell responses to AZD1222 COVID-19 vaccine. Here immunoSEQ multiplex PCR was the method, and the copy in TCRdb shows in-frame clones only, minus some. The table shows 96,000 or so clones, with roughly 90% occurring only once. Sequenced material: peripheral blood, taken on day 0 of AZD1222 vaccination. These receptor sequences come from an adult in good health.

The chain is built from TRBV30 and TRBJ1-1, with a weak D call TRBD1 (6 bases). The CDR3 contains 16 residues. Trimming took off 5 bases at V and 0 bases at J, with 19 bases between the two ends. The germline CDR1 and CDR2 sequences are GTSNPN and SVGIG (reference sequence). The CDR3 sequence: CAWSTGSASMNTEAFF. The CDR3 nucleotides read TGTGCCTGGTCCACAGGGAGTGCGTCCATGAACACTGAAGCTTTCTTT.

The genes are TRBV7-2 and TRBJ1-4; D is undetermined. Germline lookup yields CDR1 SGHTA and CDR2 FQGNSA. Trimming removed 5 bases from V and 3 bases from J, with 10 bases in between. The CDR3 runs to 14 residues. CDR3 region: CASSQSAANEKLFF. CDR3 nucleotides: TGTGCCAGCAGCCAGTCGGCAGCTAATGAAAAACTGTTTTTT.

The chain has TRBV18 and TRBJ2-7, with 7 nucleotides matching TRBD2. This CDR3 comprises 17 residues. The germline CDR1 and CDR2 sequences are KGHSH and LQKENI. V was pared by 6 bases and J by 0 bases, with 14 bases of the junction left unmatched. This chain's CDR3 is CASSHGPPAGSSYEQYF. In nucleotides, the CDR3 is TGTGCCAGCTCCCATGGTCCCCCAGCGGGGAGCTCCTACGAGCAGTACTTC.

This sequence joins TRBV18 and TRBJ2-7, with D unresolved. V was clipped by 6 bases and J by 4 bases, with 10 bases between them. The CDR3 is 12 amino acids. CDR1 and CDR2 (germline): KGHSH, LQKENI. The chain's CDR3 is CASSRIEYEQYF. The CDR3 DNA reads TGTGCCAGCTCTCGGATCGAATACGAGCAGTACTTC.

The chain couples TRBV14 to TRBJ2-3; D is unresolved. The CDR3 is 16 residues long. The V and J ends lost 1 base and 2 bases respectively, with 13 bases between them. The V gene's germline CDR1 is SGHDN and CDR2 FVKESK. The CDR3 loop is CASSQVLVPHTDTQYF. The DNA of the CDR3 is TGTGCCAGCAGCCAAGTGTTGGTCCCCCACACAGATACGCAGTATTTT.

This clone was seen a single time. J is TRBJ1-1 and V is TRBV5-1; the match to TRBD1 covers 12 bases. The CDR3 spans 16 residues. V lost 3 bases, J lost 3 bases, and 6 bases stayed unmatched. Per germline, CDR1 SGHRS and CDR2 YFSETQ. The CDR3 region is CASSSRDRGPDTEAFF. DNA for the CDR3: TGCGCCAGCAGCTCCCGGGACAGGGGGCCGGACACTGAAGCTTTCTTT.

This CDR3 reads CASSWGGEKLFF. Written as DNA, the CDR3 is TGTGCCAGCAGCTGGGGGGGTGAAAAACTGTTTTTT. This chain joins TRBV7-9 and TRBJ1-4, with D maybe TRBD1 (5 bases). V lost 4 bases, J lost 7 bases, and 7 bases lay in between. This CDR3 is 12 amino acids long. In germline, CDR1 is SEHNR, CDR2 FQNEAQ (reference sequence).

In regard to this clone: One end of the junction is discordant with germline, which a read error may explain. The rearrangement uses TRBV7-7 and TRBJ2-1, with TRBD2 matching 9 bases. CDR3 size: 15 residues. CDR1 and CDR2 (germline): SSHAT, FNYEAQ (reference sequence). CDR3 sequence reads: CASSLSGGPSNEQFF. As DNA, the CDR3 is TGTGCTAGCAGCTTGAGCGGGGGGCCCTCCAATGAGCAGTTCTTC.

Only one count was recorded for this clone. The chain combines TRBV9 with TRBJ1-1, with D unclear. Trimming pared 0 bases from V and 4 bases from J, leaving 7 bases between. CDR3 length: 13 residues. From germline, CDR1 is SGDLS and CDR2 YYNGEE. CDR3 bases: TGTGCCAGCAGCGTAGAGGCGGCCACTGAAGCTTTCTTT. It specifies CASSVEAATEAFF.

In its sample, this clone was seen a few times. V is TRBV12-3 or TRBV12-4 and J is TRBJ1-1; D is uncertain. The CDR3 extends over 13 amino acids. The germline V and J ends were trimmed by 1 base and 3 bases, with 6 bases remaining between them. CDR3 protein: CASSLVSYTEAFF. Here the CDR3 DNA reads TGTGCCAGCAGTTTAGTGAGTTACACTGAAGCTTTCTTT.

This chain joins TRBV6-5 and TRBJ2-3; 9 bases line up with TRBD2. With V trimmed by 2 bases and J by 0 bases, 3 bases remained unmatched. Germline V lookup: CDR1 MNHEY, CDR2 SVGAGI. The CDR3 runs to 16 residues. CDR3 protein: CASSYPLAGSTDTQYF. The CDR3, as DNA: TGTGCCAGCAGTTACCCGCTAGCGGGGAGCACAGATACGCAGTATTTT.

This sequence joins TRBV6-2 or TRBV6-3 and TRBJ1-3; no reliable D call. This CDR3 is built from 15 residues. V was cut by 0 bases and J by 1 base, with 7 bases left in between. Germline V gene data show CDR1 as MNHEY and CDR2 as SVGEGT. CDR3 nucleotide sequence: TGTGCCAGCAGTTACTCGTTGGGGTCTGGAAACACCATATATTTT. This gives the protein CASSYSLGSGNTIYF.

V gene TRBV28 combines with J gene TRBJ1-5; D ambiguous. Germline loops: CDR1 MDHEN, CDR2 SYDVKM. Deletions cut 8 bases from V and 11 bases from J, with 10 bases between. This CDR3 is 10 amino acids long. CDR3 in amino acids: CASGPEAQHF. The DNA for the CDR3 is TGTGCCAGCGGCCCAGAGGCCCAGCATTTT.

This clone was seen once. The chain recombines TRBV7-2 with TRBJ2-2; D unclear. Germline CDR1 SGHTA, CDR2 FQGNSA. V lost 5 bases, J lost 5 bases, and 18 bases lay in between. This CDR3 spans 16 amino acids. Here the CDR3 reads CASSPRQARTTGELFF. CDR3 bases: TGTGCCAGCAGCCCCCGACAAGCGAGAACGACCGGGGAGCTGTTTTTT.

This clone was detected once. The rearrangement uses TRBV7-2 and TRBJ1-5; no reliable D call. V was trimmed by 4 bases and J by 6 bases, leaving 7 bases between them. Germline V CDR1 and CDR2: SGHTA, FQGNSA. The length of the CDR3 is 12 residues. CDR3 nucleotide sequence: TGTGCCAGCAGCTCGGACTTTCAGCCCCAGCATTTT. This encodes CASSSDFQPQHF.

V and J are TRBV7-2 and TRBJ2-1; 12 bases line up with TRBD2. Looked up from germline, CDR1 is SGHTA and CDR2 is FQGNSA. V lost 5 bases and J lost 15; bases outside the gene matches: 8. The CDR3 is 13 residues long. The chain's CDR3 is CASSPRTSGTVFF. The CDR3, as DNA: TGTGCCAGCAGCCCTAGGACTAGCGGGACGGTGTTCTTC.

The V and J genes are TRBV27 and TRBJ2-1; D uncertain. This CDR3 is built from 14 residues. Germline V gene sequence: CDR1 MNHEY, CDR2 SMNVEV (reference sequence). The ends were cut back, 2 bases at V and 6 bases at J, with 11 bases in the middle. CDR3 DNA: TGTGCCAGCAGTTTAGGATGGGTCGGCAATGAGCAGTTCTTC. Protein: CASSLGWVGNEQFF.

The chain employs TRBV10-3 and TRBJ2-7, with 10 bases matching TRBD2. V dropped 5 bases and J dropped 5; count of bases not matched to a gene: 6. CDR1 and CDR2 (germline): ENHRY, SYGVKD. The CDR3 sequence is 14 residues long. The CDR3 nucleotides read TGTGCCATCAGTCGGCTAGCGGGGGTCGACGAGCAGTACTTC. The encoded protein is CAISRLAGVDEQYF.